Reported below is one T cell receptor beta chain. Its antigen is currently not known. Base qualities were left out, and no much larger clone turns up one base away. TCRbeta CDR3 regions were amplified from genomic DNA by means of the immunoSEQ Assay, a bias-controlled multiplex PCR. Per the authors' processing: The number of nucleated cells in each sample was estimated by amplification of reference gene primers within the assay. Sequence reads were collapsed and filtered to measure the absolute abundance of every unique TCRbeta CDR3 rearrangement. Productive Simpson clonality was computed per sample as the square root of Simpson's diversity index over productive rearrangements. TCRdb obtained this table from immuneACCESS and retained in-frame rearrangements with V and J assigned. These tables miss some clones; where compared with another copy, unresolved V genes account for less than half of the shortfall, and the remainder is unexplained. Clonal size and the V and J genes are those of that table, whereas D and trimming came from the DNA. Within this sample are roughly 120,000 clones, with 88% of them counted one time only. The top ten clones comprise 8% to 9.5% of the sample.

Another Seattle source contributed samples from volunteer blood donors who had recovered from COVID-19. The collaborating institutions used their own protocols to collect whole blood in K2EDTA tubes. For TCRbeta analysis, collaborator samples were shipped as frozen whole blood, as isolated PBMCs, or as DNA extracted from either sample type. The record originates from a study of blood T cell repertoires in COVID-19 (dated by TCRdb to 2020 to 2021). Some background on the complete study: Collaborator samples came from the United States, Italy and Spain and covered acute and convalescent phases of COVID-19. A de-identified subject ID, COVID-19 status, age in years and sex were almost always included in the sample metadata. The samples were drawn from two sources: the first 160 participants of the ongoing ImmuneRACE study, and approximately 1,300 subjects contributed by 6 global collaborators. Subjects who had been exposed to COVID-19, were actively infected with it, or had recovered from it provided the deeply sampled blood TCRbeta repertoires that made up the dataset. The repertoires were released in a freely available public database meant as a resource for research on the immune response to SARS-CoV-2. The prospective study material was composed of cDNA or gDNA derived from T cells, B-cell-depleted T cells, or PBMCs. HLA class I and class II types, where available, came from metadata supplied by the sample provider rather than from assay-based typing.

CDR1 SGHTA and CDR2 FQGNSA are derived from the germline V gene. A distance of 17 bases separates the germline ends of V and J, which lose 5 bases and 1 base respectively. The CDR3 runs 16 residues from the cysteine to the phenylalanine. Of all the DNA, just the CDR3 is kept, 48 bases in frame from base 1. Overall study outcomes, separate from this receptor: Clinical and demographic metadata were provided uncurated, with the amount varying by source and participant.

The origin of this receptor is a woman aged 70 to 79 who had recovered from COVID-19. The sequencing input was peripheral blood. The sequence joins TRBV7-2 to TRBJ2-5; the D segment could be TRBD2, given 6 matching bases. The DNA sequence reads TGTGCCAGCAGCCCCTTTGGAGGGAATATCCAAGAGACCCAGTACTTC. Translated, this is CASSPFGGNIQETQYF.